The 14 T cell receptor beta chains presented below share a single source sample, sequenced in a study of blood T cell repertoires in COVID-19. Profiled with immunoSEQ multiplex PCR; TCRdb holds only in-frame clones, not every one. The data hold about 220,000 clones, with approximately 85% observed a single time. The source material was peripheral blood. The source of these receptors is a woman aged 70 to 79 with COVID-19, enrolled during active disease.

The genes are TRBV6-2 or TRBV6-3 and TRBJ1-6; possible D gene TRBD1, 6 bases. The V gene lost 2 bases and the J gene lost 0 bases, with 11 bases spanning the gap. CDR3 length equals 17 residues. Looked up from germline, CDR1 is MNHEY and CDR2 is SVGEGT. The CDR3 is CASSYDRRSSYNSPLHF. In DNA form, the CDR3 reads TGTGCCAGCAGTTACGACAGGCGGAGCTCCTATAATTCACCCCTCCACTTT.

The V and J genes are TRBV7-2 and TRBJ1-5, with D possibly TRBD1 on 6 matching bases. The CDR3 sequence is 18 residues long. Germline V lookup: CDR1 SGHTA, CDR2 FQGNSA. V lost 5 bases and J lost 3, with 23 bases in between. CDR3 residues: CASSPFERGGRDNQPQHF. The CDR3, as DNA: TGTGCCAGCAGCCCCTTCGAAAGGGGGGGCCGCGACAATCAGCCCCAGCATTTT.

V usage is TRBV4-3 and J usage is TRBJ1-5, with 8 bases aligning to TRBD1. The CDR3 sequence is 14 residues long. Germline lookup yields CDR1 LGHNA and CDR2 YSLEER. V trimming: 3 bases; J trimming: 6 bases; junction bases outside the gene matches: 4. This CDR3 reads CASSHNRGSQPQHF. The CDR3 DNA reads as TGCGCCAGCAGCCACAACAGGGGGAGTCAGCCCCAGCATTTT.

V and J are TRBV7-9 and TRBJ1-3; the D is unclear. The CDR3 has 17 amino acids. Trimming stripped 2 bases from V and 0 bases from J, with 14 bases between. The germline CDR1 and CDR2 sequences are SEHNR and FQNEAQ (reference sequence). This chain's CDR3 is CASSLIAPASSGNTIYF. CDR3 nucleotide sequence: TGTGCCAGCAGCTTAATAGCCCCCGCCAGCTCTGGAAACACCATATATTTT.

This clone was detected only once. The CDR3 DNA follows: TGTGCCAGTAGAACACAGGGGCCCAGCTACAATGAGCAGTTCTTC. Protein sequence: CASRTQGPSYNEQFF. The genes are TRBV19 and TRBJ2-1, with TRBD1 matching over 7 bases. V lost 6 bases, J lost 3 bases, and 8 bases stayed unmatched. The CDR3 is 15 amino acids. Germline assignment: CDR1 LNHDA and CDR2 SQIVND (reference sequence).

This chain joins TRBV4-2 and TRBJ2-5; D ambiguous. From germline, CDR1 is LGHNA and CDR2 YNFKEQ. CDR3 length: 13 residues. V was shortened by 1 base and J by 3 bases, with 6 bases between the two germline ends. The CDR3 DNA reads TGTGCCAGCAGCCAAGTCACGGAAGAGACCCAGTACTTC. Its protein product is CASSQVTEETQYF.

The rearrangement links TRBV3-1 (or the pseudogene TRBV3-2) to TRBJ1-3, with a possible D match to TRBD1 (5 bases). There are 16 residues in the CDR3. The ends were cut back, 5 bases at V and 0 bases at J, with 14 bases in the middle. Germline CDR1 is LGHDT and CDR2 is YNNKEL (reference sequence). CDR3 DNA: TGTGCCAGCAGCGTCGGCCAGGGCCACTCTGGAAACACCATATATTTT. Translation: CASSVGQGHSGNTIYF.

This chain joins TRBV5-6 and TRBJ1-2; TRBD1 might be the D (6 bases). The CDR3 is 14 residues long. Germline V CDR1 and CDR2: SGHDT, YYEEEE. Trimming cost V 2 bases and J 5 bases, with 13 bases left between them. The CDR3 sequence is CASSFTGSPYGYTF. The CDR3 DNA follows: TGTGCCAGCAGCTTTACAGGGAGCCCATATGGCTACACCTTC.

This clone was observed once. The junction departs from germline at one end; a sequencing error may be responsible. In the same sample, other DNA sequences code for this CDR3. This rearrangement joins TRBV7-2 to TRBJ2-7, with TRBD1 matching over 7 bases. Germline loops: CDR1 SGHTA, CDR2 FQGNSA. CDR3 length: 13 residues. CDR3 in amino acids: CASSLAGGYEQYF. CDR3 nucleotide sequence: TGTGCCAGCAGCCTAGCAGGGGGCTACGAGCAGTACTTC.

The chain has TRBV7-2 and TRBJ2-3, with TRBD2 matching over 7 bases. Germline loops: CDR1 SGHTA, CDR2 FQGNSA. The CDR3 consists of 13 residues. The V segment lost 6 bases and the J segment 6 bases; nucleotides outside the gene matches: 6. The CDR3 DNA sequence: TGTGCCAGCAGATCAACTAGCGCGGATACGCAGTATTTT. Translation gives CASRSTSADTQYF.

This clone was seen at least ten times. The chain is built from TRBV2 and TRBJ1-5, with a weak D call TRBD1 (6 bases). The length of the CDR3 is 14 residues. CDR1 SNHLY and CDR2 FYNNEI come from the germline V gene. V lost 4 bases and J 2 bases, leaving 9 bases between the germline ends. The CDR3 DNA is TGTGCCAGCAGTGGGGGGCCGGGCAATCAGCCCCAGCATTTT. Its translation is CASSGGPGNQPQHF.

The chain carries TRBV5-8 and TRBJ1-3, with 9 bases fitting TRBD1. Losses at the gene ends were 5 bases for V and 5 bases for J; bases not matched to a gene: 8. The germline CDR1 and CDR2 sequences are SGHTS and YDEGEE. This CDR3 comprises 15 residues. CDR3 nucleotides: TGTGCCAGCAGTGAAGCGGGACAGGGAAGAAACACCATATATTTT. It is translated as CASSEAGQGRNTIYF.

The V call is TRBV5-4, the J call TRBJ2-1; D might be TRBD2 (6 bases). The CDR3 is 16 amino acids. Germline V gene data show CDR1 as SGHNT and CDR2 as YYREEE (reference sequence). V was cut by 0 bases and J by 4 bases, with 14 bases left in between. The CDR3: CASSLGLGSQYNEQFF. CDR3 in DNA: TGTGCCAGCAGCTTGGGTCTCGGGAGTCAGTACAATGAGCAGTTCTTC.

This clone came up a few times. The rearrangement links TRBV2 to TRBJ2-1; 7 bases match TRBD2. Germline V CDR1 and CDR2: SNHLY, FYNNEI. V lost 6 bases, J lost 6 bases, and 14 bases stayed unmatched. The CDR3 extends over 16 amino acids. The DNA for the CDR3 is TGTGCCAGCAGCCGTTCCCGACAAGCGGGACCCAATGAGCAGTTCTTC. It yields the protein CASSRSRQAGPNEQFF.